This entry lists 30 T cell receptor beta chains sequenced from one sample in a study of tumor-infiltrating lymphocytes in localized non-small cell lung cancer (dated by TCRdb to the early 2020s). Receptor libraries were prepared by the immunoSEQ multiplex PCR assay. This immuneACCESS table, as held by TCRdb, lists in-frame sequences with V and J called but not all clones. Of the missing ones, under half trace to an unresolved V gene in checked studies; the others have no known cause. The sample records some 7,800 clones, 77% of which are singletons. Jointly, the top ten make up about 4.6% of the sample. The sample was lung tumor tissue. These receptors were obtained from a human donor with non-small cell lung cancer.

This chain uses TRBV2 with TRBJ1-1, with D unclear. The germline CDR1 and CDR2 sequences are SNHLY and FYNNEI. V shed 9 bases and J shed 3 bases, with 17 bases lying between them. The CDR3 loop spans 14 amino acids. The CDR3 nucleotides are TGTGCCAGTAGGGAGCCACAGCCTTACACTGAAGCTTTCTTT. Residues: CASREPQPYTEAFF. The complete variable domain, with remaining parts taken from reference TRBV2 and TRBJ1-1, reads EPEVTQTPSHQVTQMGQEVILRCVPISNHLYFYWYRQILGQKVEFLVSFYNNEISEKSEIFDDQFSVERPDGSNFTLKIRSTKLEDSAMYFCASREPQPYTEAFFGQGTRLTVV.

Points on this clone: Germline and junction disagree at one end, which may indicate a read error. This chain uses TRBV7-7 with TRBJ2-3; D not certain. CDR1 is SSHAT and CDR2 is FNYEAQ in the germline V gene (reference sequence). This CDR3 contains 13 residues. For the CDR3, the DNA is TGTGCTAGCAGCTTAAAACCTGCGGCAAATAAGTATTTT. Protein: CASSLKPAANKYF. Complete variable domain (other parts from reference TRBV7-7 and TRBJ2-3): GAGVSQSPRYKVTKRGQDVTLRCDPISSHATLYWYQQALGQGPEFLTYFNYEAQPDKSGLPSDRFSAERPEGSISTLTIQRTEQRDSAMYRCASSLKPAANKYFGPGTRLTVL.

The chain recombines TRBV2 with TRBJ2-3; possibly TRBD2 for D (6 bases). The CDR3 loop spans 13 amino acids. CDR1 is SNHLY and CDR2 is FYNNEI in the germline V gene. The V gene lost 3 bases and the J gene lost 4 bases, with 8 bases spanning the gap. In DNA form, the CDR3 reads TGTGCCAGCAGTGACGGGAGCCCAGATACGCAGTATTTT. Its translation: CASSDGSPDTQYF.

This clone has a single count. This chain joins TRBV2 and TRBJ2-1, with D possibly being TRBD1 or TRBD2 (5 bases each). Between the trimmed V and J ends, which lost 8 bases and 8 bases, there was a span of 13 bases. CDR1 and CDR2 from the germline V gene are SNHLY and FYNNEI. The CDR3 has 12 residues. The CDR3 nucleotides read TGTGCCAGCCGGGACGATGAACATGAGCAGTTCTTC. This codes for CASRDDEHEQFF.

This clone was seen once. CDR3 sequence reads: CASSLGGENYQPQHF. CDR3 coding DNA: TGCGCCAGCAGCTTGGGGGGGGAAAATTATCAGCCCCAGCATTTT. The chain recombines TRBV5-1 with TRBJ1-5, with D perhaps matching TRBD1 (5 bases). V was cut by 0 bases and J by 5 bases, with 12 bases left in between. In germline, CDR1 is SGHRS, CDR2 YFSETQ. The CDR3 extends over 15 amino acids.

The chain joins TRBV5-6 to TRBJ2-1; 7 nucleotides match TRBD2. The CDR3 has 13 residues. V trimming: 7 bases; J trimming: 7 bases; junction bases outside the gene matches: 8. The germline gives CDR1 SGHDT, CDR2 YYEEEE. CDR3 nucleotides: TGTGCCAGCGGGAGGGCCAACCGGAATGAGCAGTTCTTC. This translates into CASGRANRNEQFF.

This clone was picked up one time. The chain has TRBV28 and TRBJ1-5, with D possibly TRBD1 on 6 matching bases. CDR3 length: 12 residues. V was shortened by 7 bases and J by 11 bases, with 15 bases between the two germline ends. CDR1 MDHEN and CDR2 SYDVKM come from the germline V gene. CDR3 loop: CASKEGGRAQHF. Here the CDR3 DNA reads TGTGCCAGCAAGGAAGGGGGTAGGGCCCAGCATTTT.

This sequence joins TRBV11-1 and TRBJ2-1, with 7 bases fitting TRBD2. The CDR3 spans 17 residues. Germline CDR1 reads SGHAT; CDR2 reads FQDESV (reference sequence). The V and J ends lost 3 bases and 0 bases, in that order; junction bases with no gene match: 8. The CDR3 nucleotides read TGTGCCAGCAGCTTTGGGGGGGACTCGAACTCCTACAATGAGCAGTTCTTC. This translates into CASSFGGDSNSYNEQFF. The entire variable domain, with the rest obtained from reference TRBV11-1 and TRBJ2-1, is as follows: EAEVAQSPRYKITEKSQAVAFWCDPISGHATLYWYRQILGQGPELLVQFQDESVVDDSQLPKDRFSAERLKGVDSTLKIQPAELGDSAMYLCASSFGGDSNSYNEQFFGPGTRLTVL.

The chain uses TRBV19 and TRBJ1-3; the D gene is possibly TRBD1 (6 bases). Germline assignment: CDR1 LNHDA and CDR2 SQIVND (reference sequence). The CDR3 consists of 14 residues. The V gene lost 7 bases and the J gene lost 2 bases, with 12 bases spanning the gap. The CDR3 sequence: CASTTGIAGNTIYF. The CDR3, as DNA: TGTGCCAGTACCACAGGGATTGCTGGAAACACCATATATTTT. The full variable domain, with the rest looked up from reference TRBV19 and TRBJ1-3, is DGGITQSPKYLFRKEGQNVTLSCEQNLNHDAMYWYRQDPGQGLRLIYYSQIVNDFQKGDIAEGYSVSREKKESFPLTVTSAQKNPTAFYLCASTTGIAGNTIYFGEGSWLTVV.

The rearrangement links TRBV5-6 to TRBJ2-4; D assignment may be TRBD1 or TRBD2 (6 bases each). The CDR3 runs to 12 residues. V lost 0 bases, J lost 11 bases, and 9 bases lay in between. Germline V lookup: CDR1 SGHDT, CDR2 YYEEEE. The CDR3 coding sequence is TGTGCCAGCAGCTTGGCCGGGGGCGTTCAGTACTTC. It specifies CASSLAGGVQYF.

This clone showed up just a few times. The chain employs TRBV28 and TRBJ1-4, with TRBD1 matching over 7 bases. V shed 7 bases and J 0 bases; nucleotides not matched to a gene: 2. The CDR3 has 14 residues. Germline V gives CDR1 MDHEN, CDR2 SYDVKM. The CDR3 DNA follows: TGTGCCAGCACCGACAGGGCAACTAATGAAAAACTGTTTTTT. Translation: CASTDRATNEKLFF.

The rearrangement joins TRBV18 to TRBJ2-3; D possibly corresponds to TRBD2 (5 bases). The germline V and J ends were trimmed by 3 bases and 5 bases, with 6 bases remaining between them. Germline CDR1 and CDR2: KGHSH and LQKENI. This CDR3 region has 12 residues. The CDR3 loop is CASSPTRDTQYF. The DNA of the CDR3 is TGTGCCAGCTCACCTACTAGAGATACGCAGTATTTT.

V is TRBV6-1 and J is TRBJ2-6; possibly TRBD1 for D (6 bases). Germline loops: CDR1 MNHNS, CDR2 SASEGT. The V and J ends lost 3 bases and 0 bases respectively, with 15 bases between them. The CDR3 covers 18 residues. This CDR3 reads CASSDPGAVISGANVLTF. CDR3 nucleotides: TGTGCCAGCAGTGACCCAGGGGCCGTTATCTCTGGGGCCAACGTCCTGACTTTC.

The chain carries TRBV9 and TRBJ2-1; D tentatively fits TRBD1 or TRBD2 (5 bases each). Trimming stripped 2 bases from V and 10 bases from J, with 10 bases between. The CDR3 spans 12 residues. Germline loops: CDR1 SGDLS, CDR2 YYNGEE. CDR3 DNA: TGTGCCAGCAGCGTGGGGGACGGGGAGCAGTTCTTC. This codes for CASSVGDGEQFF. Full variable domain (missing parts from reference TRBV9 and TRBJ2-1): DSGVTQTPKHLITATGQRVTLRCSPRSGDLSVYWYQQSLDQGLQFLIQYYNGEERAKGNILERFSAQQFPDLHSELNLSSLELGDSALYFCASSVGDGEQFFGPGTRLTVL.

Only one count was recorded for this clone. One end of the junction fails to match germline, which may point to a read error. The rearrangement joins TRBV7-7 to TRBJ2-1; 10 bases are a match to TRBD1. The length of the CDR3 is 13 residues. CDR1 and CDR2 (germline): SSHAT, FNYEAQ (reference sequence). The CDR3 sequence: CASSPTGGGEQFF. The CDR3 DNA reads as TGTGCTAGCAGCCCGACAGGGGGCGGTGAGCAGTTCTTC. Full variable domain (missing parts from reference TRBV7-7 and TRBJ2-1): GAGVSQSPRYKVTKRGQDVTLRCDPISSHATLYWYQQALGQGPEFLTYFNYEAQPDKSGLPSDRFSAERPEGSISTLTIQRTEQRDSAMYRCASSPTGGGEQFFGPGTRLTVL.

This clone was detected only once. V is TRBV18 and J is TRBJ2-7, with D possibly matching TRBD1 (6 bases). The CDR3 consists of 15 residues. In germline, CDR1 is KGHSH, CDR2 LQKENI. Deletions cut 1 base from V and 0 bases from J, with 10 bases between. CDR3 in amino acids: CASSPRAQGSYEQYF. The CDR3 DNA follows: TGTGCCAGCTCACCACGGGCACAGGGCTCCTACGAGCAGTACTTC.

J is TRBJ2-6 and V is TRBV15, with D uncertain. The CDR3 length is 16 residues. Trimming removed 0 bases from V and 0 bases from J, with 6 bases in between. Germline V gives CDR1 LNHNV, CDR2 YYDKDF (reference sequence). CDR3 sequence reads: CATSRDLYSGANVLTF. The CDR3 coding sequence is TGTGCCACCAGCAGAGATCTGTACTCTGGGGCCAACGTCCTGACTTTC.

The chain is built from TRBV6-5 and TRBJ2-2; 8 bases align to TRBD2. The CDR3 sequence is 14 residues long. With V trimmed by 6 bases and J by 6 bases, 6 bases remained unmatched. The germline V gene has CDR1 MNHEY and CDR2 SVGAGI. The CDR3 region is CASRFSGTPGELFF. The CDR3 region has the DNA TGTGCCAGCAGGTTTAGCGGGACTCCCGGGGAGCTGTTTTTT.

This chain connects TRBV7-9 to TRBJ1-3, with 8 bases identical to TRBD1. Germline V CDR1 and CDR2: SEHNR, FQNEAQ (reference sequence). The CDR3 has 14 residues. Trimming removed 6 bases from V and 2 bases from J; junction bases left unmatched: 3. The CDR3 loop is CASSLQGAGNTIYF. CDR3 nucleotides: TGTGCCAGCAGTCTACAGGGGGCTGGAAACACCATATATTTT.

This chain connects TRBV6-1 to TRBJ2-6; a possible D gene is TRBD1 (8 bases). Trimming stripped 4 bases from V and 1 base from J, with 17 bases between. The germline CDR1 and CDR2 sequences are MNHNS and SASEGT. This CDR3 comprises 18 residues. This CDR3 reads CASSGYRGGSSGANVLTF. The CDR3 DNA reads TGTGCCAGCAGTGGTTACAGGGGGGGATCATCTGGGGCCAACGTCCTGACTTTC.

The CDR3 nucleotides read TGTGCCAGCAGCTTGGGTCAGGGTGGAGGCTATGGCTACACCTTC. Its protein is CASSLGQGGGYGYTF. This sequence joins TRBV5-5 and TRBJ1-2; maybe TRBD1 (5 bases). Trimming cost V 0 bases and J 4 bases, with 13 bases left between them. CDR1 and CDR2 from the germline V gene are SGHKS and YYEKEE (reference sequence). The CDR3 extends over 15 amino acids.

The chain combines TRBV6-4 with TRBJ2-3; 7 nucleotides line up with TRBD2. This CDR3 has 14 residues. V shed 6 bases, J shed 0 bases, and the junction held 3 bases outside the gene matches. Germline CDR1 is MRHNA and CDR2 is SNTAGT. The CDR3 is CASSVSGSTDTQYF. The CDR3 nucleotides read TGTGCCAGCAGCGTTAGCGGGAGCACAGATACGCAGTATTTT.

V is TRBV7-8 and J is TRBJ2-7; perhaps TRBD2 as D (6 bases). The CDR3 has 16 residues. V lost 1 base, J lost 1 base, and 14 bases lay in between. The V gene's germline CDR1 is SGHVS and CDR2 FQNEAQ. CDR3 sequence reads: CASSLEGRGRSYEQYF. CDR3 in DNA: TGTGCCAGCAGCTTAGAAGGGCGGGGAAGATCCTACGAGCAGTACTTC.

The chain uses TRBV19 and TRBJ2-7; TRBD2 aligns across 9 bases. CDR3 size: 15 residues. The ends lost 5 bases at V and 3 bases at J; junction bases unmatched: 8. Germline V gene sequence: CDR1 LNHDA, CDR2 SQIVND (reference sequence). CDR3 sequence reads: CASSPSGATRYEQYF. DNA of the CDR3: TGTGCCAGTAGTCCTAGCGGGGCCACTCGCTACGAGCAGTACTTC.

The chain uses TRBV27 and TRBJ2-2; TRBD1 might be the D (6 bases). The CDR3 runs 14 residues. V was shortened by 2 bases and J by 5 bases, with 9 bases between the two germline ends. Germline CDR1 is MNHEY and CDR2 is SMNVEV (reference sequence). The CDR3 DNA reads TGTGCCAGCAGTTTAATGGGGGCTACCGGGGAGCTGTTTTTT. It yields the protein CASSLMGATGELFF.

CDR3 sequence reads: CASIRAGGRNEQFF. CDR3 coding DNA: TGTGCCAGCATTAGGGCGGGAGGACGGAATGAGCAGTTCTTC. This chain connects TRBV2 to TRBJ2-1; 8 bases agree with TRBD2. This CDR3 comprises 14 residues. Germline V gene data show CDR1 as SNHLY and CDR2 as FYNNEI. Trimming took 7 bases from V and 7 from J; bases not matched to a gene: 9.

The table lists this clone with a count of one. The CDR3 nucleotides are TGTGCCAGCAGTTCATCCGGGACAGACTCCTATGGCTACACCTTC. Its protein is CASSSSGTDSYGYTF. The V call is TRBV27, the J call TRBJ1-2, with 7 bases matching TRBD1. This CDR3 is built from 15 residues. J lost 4 bases, V lost 4 bases, and 9 bases had no gene match. CDR1 MNHEY and CDR2 SMNVEV come from the germline V gene (reference sequence).

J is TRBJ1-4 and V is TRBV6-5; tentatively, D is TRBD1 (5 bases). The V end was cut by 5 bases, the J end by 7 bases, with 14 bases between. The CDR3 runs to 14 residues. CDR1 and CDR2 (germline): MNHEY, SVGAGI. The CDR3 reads CASSRSGHFEKLFF. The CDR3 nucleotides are TGTGCCAGCAGTAGGAGTGGACACTTTGAAAAACTGTTTTTT.

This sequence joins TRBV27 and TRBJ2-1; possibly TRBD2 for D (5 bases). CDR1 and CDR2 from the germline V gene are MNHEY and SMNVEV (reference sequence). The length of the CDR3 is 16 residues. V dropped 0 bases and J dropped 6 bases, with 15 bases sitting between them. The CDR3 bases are TGTGCCAGCAGTTTATCATCAAGTAGGAGGCCCAATGAGCAGTTCTTC. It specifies CASSLSSSRRPNEQFF.

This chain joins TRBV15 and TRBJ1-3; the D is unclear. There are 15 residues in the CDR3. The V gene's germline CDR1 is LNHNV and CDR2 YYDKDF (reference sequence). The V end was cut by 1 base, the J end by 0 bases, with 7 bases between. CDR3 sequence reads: CATSRVRGSGNTIYF. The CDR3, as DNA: TGTGCCACCAGCAGAGTCCGGGGCTCTGGAAACACCATATATTTT.